Below, 13 T cell receptor beta chains from the same sample are listed, as sequenced in a study (dated by TCRdb to the mid-2010s). Library preparation used RT-PCR. Sequenced using an Illumina MiSeq. Clones were called with MiXCR by TCRdb after fastp trimmed the public reads at Q25, and only in-frame beta chains were retained. Rows with one shared CDR3 protein collapse into an entry with the most common genes and DNA. This sample is represented by 650,000 to 800,000 distinct CDR3 sequences; more than 13% of them were singletons. The ten largest make up 3% to 4.5% of the sample. Sequenced input: memory CD4+ T cells from blood. The receptor set was obtained from a female donor in good health, serving as a healthy control.

Many counts were recorded for this clonotype. The rearrangement links TRBV6-4 to TRBJ2-1, with 10 bases lining up with TRBD2. The CDR3 spans 13 residues. Per the germline V gene, CDR1 is MRHNA and CDR2 is SNTAGT. The V segment lost 3 bases and the J segment 11 bases; nucleotides outside the gene matches: 4. The CDR3: CASSEELAGKQFF. The CDR3 DNA sequence: TGTGCCAGCAGTGAAGAACTAGCGGGAAAGCAGTTCTTC.

J is TRBJ2-1 and V is TRBV5-1, with D unclear. The CDR3 consists of 13 residues. The germline V and J ends were trimmed by 1 base and 4 bases, with 6 bases remaining between them. From germline, CDR1 is SGHRS and CDR2 YFSETQ. For the CDR3, the DNA is TGCGCCAGCAGCTTGTTCAATTACAATGAGCAGTTCTTC. Protein sequence: CASSLFNYNEQFF.

The rearrangement uses TRBV18 and TRBJ2-5; TRBD1 matches at 9 bases. This CDR3 has 15 residues. V was pared by 3 bases and J by 2 bases, with 4 bases of the junction left unmatched. The V gene's germline CDR1 is KGHSH and CDR2 LQKENI. The DNA for the CDR3 is TGTGCCAGCTCACCGCCGGGACAGGGACAAGAGACCCAGTACTTC. Protein sequence: CASSPPGQGQETQYF.

Points on this clonotype: With a much larger clone just one base away, this may be a read error. The chain links TRBV4-3 to TRBJ1-2, with D unresolved. The CDR3 has 13 residues. Germline CDR1 and CDR2: LGHNA and YSLEER. V was trimmed by 9 bases and J by 7 bases, leaving 18 bases between them. The CDR3 DNA reads TGCGCCAGTTCGATAGGGATAAGGTTTGGCTACACCTTC. The encoded protein is CASSIGIRFGYTF.

In this sample, this clonotype turned up many times. One end of the junction varies from germline; a read error may be responsible. The chain joins TRBV28 to TRBJ2-7; D is uncertain. Per germline, CDR1 MDHEN and CDR2 SYDVKM. This CDR3 region has 12 residues. The CDR3 region is CASRRASYEQYF. CDR3 nucleotides: TGCGCCAGCAGACGGGCCTCCTACGAGCAGTACTTC. Combining the CDR3 with reference TRBV28 and TRBJ2-7 gives the whole variable domain DVKVTQSSRYLVKRTGEKVFLECVQDMDHENMFWYRQDPGLGLRLIYFSYDVKMKEKGDIPEGYSVSREKKERFSLILESASTNQTSMYLCASRRASYEQYFGPGTRLTVT.

This clonotype was seen repeatedly, ten times or more. Germline and junction disagree at one end, which may indicate a read error. The genes are TRBV29-1 and TRBJ2-7; TRBD1 agrees at 12 bases. This CDR3 is 14 amino acids long. Germline values: CDR1 SQVTM, CDR2 ANQGSEA. The CDR3 DNA reads as TGCAGCACAACCGGGACAGGGGGCTCCCACGAGCAGTACTTC. It translates to CSTTGTGGSHEQYF.

This clonotype was detected a few times. The genes are TRBV3-1 and TRBJ2-4; D ambiguous. V was trimmed by 3 bases and J by 5 bases, leaving 5 bases between them. The germline gives CDR1 LGHDT, CDR2 YNNKEL (reference sequence). The CDR3 is 12 residues long. CDR3 in amino acids: CASSQAENIQYF. The CDR3 DNA reads as TGTGCCAGCAGCCAGGCGGAAAACATTCAGTACTTC.

The genes are TRBV18 and TRBJ2-1; the match to TRBD1 covers 9 bases. V shed 3 bases, J shed 5 bases, and the junction held 2 bases outside the gene matches. The V gene's germline CDR1 is KGHSH and CDR2 LQKENI. The CDR3 consists of 14 residues. The DNA of the CDR3 is TGTGCCAGCTCACCGTGGACAGGGGACAATGAGCAGTTCTTC. It is translated as CASSPWTGDNEQFF.

This clonotype was seen repeatedly, ten times or more. The chain is built from TRBV20-1 and TRBJ2-1, with 8 bases aligning to TRBD2. The junction had 15 bases not matched to a gene; V was cut back by 3 bases and J by 5 bases. The CDR3 has 17 residues. Germline loops: CDR1 DFQATT, CDR2 SNEGSKA (reference sequence). The CDR3 protein is CSASHTWGSGGDNEQFF. The DNA of the CDR3 is TGCAGTGCTAGTCACACCTGGGGCAGCGGGGGAGACAATGAGCAGTTCTTC.

This clonotype was detected only a few times. V and J are TRBV4-3 and TRBJ1-2; a weak D match, TRBD1 (5 bases). This CDR3 region has 15 residues. Trimming removed 0 bases from V and 4 bases from J, with 12 bases in between. Per the germline V gene, CDR1 is LGHNA and CDR2 is YSLEER. This chain's CDR3 is CASSQDARDLYGYTF. CDR3 bases: TGCGCCAGCAGCCAAGATGCCAGGGATCTCTATGGCTACACCTTC.

This clonotype was found many times. This chain joins TRBV6-5 and TRBJ1-2, with D possibly TRBD1 on 5 matching bases. The CDR3 covers 13 residues. Germline CDR1 and CDR2: MNHEY and SVGAGI. V was clipped by 4 bases and J by 1 base, with 7 bases between them. The CDR3 region has the DNA TGTGCCAGCAGTTCGACAGTTAACTATGGCTACACCTTC. It specifies CASSSTVNYGYTF.

J is TRBJ2-3 and V is TRBV7-2, with D possibly matching TRBD1 (6 bases). Germline assignment: CDR1 SGHTA and CDR2 FQGNSA. The CDR3 is 17 residues long. Trimming removed 0 bases from V and 1 base from J, with 14 bases in between. The CDR3 sequence: CASSLAGHPMRTDTQYF. The CDR3 DNA reads TGTGCCAGCAGCTTAGCGGGACACCCCATGCGCACAGATACGCAGTATTTT.

This clonotype was counted a few times. This chain links TRBV5-1 with TRBJ1-1; D is perhaps TRBD1 (5 bases). Per the germline V gene, CDR1 is SGHRS and CDR2 is YFSETQ. This CDR3 has 16 residues. V shed 1 base and J shed 5 bases, with 18 bases lying between them. As DNA, the CDR3 is TGCGCCAGCAGCTTGATTATAGGGGACCCAACAACTGAAGCTTTCTTT. Protein: CASSLIIGDPTTEAFF.